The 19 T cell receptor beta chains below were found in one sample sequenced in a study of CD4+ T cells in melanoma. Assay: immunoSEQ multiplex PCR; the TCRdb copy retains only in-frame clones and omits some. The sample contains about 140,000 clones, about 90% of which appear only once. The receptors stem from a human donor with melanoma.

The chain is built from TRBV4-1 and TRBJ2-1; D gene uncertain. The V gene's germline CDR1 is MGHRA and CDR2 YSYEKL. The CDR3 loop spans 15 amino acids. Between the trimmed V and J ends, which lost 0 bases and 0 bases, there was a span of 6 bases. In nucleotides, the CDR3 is TGCGCCAGCAGCCAAGATCGGAGCTCCTACAATGAGCAGTTCTTC. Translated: CASSQDRSSYNEQFF.

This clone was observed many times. CDR3 DNA sequence: TGTGCCAGCAGTGGTATACCTGACAGGTCTAGTGACTATGGCTACACCTTC. Residues: CASSGIPDRSSDYGYTF. The rearrangement uses TRBV2 and TRBJ1-2; a possible D gene is TRBD1 (6 bases). Trimming removed 4 bases from V and 3 bases from J, with 21 bases in between. This CDR3 is 17 amino acids long. CDR1 SNHLY and CDR2 FYNNEI come from the germline V gene.

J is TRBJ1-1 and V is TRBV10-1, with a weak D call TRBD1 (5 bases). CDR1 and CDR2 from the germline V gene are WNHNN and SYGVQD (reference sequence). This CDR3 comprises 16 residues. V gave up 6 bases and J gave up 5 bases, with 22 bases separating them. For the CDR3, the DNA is TGCGCCAGCAGCCGGGATCACAGGAACGAAGAGACTGAAGCTTTCTTT. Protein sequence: CASSRDHRNEETEAFF.

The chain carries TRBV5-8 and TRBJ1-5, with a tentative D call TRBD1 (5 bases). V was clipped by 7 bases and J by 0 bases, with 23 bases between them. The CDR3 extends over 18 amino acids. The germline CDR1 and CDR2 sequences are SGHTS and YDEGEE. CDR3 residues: CASVRSGTVFLSNQPQHF. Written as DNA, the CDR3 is TGTGCCAGCGTTCGCTCCGGGACTGTTTTTCTTAGCAATCAGCCCCAGCATTTT.

The CDR3 loop reads CASSLPGQARGTQYF. CDR3 nucleotide sequence: TGTGCCAGCAGCTTGCCGGGACAGGCTCGAGGGACCCAGTACTTC. The chain employs TRBV5-8 and TRBJ2-5; 8 bases map to TRBD1. Trimming at V came to 1 base and at J to 7 bases, leaving 9 bases not matched to a gene. The CDR3 is 15 amino acids. Per the germline V gene, CDR1 is SGHTS and CDR2 is YDEGEE.

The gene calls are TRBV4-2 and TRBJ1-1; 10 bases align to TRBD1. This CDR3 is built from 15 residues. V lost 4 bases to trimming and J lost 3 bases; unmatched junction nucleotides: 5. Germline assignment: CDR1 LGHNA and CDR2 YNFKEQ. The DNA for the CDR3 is TGTGCCAGCAGCCGAGACAGGGGGCTTGACACTGAAGCTTTCTTT. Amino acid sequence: CASSRDRGLDTEAFF.

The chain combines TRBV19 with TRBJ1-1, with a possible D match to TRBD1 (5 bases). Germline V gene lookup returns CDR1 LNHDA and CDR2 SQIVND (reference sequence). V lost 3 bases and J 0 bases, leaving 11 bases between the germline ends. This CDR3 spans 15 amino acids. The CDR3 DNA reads TGTGCCAGTAGTATTCACAGGACATTGAACACTGAAGCTTTCTTT. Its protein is CASSIHRTLNTEAFF.

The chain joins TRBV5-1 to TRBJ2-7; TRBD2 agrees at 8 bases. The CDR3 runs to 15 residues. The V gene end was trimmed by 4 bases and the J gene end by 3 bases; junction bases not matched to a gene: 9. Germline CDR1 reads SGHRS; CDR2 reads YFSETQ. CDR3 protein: CASSREGGVSYEQYF. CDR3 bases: TGCGCCAGCAGCCGGGAGGGGGGCGTGAGCTACGAGCAGTACTTC. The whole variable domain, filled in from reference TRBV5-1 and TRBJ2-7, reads KAGVTQTPRYLIKTRGQQVTLSCSPISGHRSVSWYQQTPGQGLQFLFEYFSETQRNKGNFPGRFSGRQFSNSRSEMNVSTLELGDSALYLCASSREGGVSYEQYFGPGTRLTVT.

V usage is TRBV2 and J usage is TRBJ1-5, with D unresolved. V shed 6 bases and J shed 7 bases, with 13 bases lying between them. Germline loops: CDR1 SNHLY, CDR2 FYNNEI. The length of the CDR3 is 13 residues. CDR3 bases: TGTGCCAGCAGCGCCCCTCTAGGCCAGCCCCAGCATTTT. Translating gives CASSAPLGQPQHF. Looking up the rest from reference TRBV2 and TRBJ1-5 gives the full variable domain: EPEVTQTPSHQVTQMGQEVILRCVPISNHLYFYWYRQILGQKVEFLVSFYNNEISEKSEIFDDQFSVERPDGSNFTLKIRSTKLEDSAMYFCASSAPLGQPQHFGDGTRLSIL.

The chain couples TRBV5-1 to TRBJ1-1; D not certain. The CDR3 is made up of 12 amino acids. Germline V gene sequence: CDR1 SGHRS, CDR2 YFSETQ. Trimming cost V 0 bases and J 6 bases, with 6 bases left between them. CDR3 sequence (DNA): TGCGCCAGCAGCTTGGGGGTGGCTGAAGCTTTCTTT. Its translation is CASSLGVAEAFF.

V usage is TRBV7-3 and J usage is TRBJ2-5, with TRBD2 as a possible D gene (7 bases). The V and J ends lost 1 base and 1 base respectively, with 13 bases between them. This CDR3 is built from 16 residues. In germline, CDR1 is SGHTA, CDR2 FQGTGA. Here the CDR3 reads CASSLMGGATQETQYF. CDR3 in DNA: TGTGCCAGCAGCTTAATGGGGGGGGCGACCCAAGAGACCCAGTACTTC.

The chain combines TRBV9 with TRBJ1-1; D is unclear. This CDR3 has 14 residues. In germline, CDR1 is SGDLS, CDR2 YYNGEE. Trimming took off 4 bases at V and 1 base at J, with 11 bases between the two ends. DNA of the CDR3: TGTGCCAGCAGCCTCCCCCCTCAGAACACTGAAGCTTTCTTT. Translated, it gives CASSLPPQNTEAFF.

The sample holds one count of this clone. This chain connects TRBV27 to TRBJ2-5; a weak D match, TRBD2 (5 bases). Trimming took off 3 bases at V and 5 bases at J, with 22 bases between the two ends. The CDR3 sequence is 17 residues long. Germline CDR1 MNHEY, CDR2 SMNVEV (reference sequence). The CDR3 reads CASSFRGREPNGETQYF. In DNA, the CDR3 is TGTGCCAGCAGTTTCCGGGGAAGGGAACCCAACGGGGAGACCCAGTACTTC.

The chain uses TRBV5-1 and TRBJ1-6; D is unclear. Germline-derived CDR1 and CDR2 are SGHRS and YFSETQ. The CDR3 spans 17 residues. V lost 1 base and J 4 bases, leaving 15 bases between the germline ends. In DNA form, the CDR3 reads TGCGCCAGCAGCTTGTTCGCCTCCGCGGGGTATAATTCACCCCTCCACTTT. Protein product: CASSLFASAGYNSPLHF. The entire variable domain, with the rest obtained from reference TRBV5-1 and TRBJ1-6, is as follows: KAGVTQTPRYLIKTRGQQVTLSCSPISGHRSVSWYQQTPGQGLQFLFEYFSETQRNKGNFPGRFSGRQFSNSRSEMNVSTLELGDSALYLCASSLFASAGYNSPLHFGNGTRLTVT.

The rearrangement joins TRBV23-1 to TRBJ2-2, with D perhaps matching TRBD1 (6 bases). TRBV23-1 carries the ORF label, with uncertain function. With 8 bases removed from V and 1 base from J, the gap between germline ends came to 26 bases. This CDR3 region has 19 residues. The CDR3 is CASQTILNVTDRNTGELFF. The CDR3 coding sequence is TGCGCCAGCCAAACCATACTAAACGTCACGGACAGGAACACCGGGGAGCTGTTTTTT.

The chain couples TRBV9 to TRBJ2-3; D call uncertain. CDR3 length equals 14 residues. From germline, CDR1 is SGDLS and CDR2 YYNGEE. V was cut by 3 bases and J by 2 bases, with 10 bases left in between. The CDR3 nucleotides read TGTGCCAGCAGCGGCGGTTTGGTCACAGATACGCAGTATTTT. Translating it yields CASSGGLVTDTQYF.

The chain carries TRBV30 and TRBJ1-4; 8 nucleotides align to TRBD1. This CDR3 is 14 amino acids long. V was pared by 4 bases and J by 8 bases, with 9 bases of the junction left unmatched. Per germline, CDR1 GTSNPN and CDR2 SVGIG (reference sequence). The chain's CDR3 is CAWTPGQAGEKLFF. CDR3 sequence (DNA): TGTGCCTGGACTCCGGGACAGGCGGGGGAAAAACTGTTTTTT.

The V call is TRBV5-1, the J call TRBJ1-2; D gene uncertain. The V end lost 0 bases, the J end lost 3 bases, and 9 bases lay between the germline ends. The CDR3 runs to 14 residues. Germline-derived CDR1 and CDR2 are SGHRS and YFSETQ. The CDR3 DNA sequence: TGCGCCAGCAGCTTGGAACCCAGAGACTATGGCTACACCTTC. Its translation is CASSLEPRDYGYTF. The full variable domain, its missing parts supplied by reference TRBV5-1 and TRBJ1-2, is KAGVTQTPRYLIKTRGQQVTLSCSPISGHRSVSWYQQTPGQGLQFLFEYFSETQRNKGNFPGRFSGRQFSNSRSEMNVSTLELGDSALYLCASSLEPRDYGYTFGSGTRLTVV.

In DNA form, the CDR3 reads TGTGCCAGCAGCCCCCCGAGTATGGAGACCCAGTACTTC. Its translation: CASSPPSMETQYF. The J gene is TRBJ2-5, the V gene TRBV5-4; no clear D gene. Germline assignment: CDR1 SGHNT and CDR2 YYREEE (reference sequence). The germline V and J ends were trimmed by 4 bases and 5 bases, with 12 bases remaining between them. The CDR3 consists of 13 residues.